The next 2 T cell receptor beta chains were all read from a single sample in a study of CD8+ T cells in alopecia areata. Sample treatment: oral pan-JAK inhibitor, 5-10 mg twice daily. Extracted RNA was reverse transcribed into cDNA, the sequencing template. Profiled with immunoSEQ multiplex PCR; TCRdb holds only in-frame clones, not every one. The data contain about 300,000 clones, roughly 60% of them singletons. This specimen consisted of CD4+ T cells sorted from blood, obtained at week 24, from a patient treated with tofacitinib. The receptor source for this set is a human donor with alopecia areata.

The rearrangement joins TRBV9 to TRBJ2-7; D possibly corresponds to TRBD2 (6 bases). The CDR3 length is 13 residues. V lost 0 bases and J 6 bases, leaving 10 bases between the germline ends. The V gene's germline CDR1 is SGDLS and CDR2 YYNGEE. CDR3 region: CASSVGAGIEQYF. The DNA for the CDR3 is TGTGCCAGCAGCGTAGGGGCGGGGATCGAGCAGTACTTC.

The CDR3 region is CASSINGAGNQPQHF. As DNA, the CDR3 is TGTGCCAGTAGTATCAATGGGGCAGGGAATCAGCCCCAGCATTTT. The chain employs TRBV19 and TRBJ1-5; perhaps TRBD1 as D (5 bases). The V and J ends lost 3 bases and 4 bases respectively, with 13 bases between them. The germline gives CDR1 LNHDA, CDR2 SQIVND (reference sequence). The CDR3 is made up of 15 amino acids.